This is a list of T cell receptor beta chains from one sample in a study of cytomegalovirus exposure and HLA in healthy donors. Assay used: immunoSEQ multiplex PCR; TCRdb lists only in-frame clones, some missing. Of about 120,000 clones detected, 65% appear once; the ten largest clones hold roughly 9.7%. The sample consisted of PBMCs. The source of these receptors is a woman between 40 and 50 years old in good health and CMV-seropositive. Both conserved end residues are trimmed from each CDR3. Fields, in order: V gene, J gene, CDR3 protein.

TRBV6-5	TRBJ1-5	ASQGASNQPQH
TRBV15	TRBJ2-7	ATSGGTSGTRIDYGQY
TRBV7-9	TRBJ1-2	ASSLNSPASGYT
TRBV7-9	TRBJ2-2	ASSLAKGQPVPGELF
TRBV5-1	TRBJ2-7	ASSLALREGLPEQY
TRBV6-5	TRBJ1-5	ASLADFGQPQH
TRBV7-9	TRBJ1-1	ASSLEVIGGEAF
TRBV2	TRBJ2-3	ASTPSGRRDTQY
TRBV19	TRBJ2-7	ASSISGQGGLYEQY
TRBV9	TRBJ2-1	ASSVGTASYNEQF